The 21 T cell receptor beta chains in this list originate from one sample, sequenced in a study of T cells in narcolepsy. Data came from immunoSEQ multiplex PCR; TCRdb stores just in-frame clones and leaves some out. The data show tens of thousands of clones, about 84% seen once. Source material: CD45RA- memory CD4+ T cells from PBMCs. These TCRs come from a human donor with narcolepsy.

The V and J genes are TRBV4-3 and TRBJ2-5; 12 positions agree with TRBD2. Per the germline V gene, CDR1 is LGHNA and CDR2 is YSLEER. V was clipped by 2 bases and J by 4 bases; unmatched bases: 14. This CDR3 contains 19 residues. CDR3 amino acids: CASSQTGTSGSGGSETQYF. The CDR3, as DNA: TGCGCCAGCAGCCAAACCGGGACTAGCGGGTCCGGGGGGTCAGAGACCCAGTACTTC.

The chain has TRBV5-1 and TRBJ2-1; D call uncertain. The CDR3 is 15 residues long. Per the germline V gene, CDR1 is SGHRS and CDR2 is YFSETQ. Trimming took 4 bases from V and 2 from J, leaving 13 bases between them. CDR3: CASSPDETAYNEQFF. In DNA, the CDR3 is TGCGCCAGCAGCCCGGACGAAACCGCCTACAATGAGCAGTTCTTC.

The genes are TRBV9 and TRBJ2-5; tentative D call: TRBD1 (7 bases). V dropped 4 bases and J dropped 9 bases, with 16 bases sitting between them. The CDR3 runs 13 residues. Germline V gives CDR1 SGDLS, CDR2 YYNGEE. The CDR3 coding sequence is TGTGCCAGCAGCCCGGAGGGGGCCCGAGCCCAGTACTTC. Protein: CASSPEGARAQYF.

This clone has just a few counts. This chain joins TRBV27 and TRBJ2-5; the match to TRBD2 covers 9 bases. Germline trimming cut 6 bases from V and 1 base from J; bases unmatched to any gene: 3. The germline gives CDR1 MNHEY, CDR2 SMNVEV (reference sequence). This CDR3 region has 14 residues. The DNA for the CDR3 is TGTGCCAGCAGGAGAGCGGGGGGCCAAGAGACCCAGTACTTC. Protein product: CASRRAGGQETQYF.

This chain uses TRBV5-5 with TRBJ2-5, with D perhaps TRBD1 (5 bases). The germline V gene has CDR1 SGHKS and CDR2 YYEKEE (reference sequence). V lost 4 bases and J 4 bases, leaving 20 bases between the germline ends. This CDR3 contains 16 residues. In DNA form, the CDR3 reads TGTGCCAGCAGCCCGGCTTCATTGACAGTCCTAGAGACCCAGTACTTC. Its protein is CASSPASLTVLETQYF.

The CDR3 nucleotides are TGTGCCAGCAGCTCCGCTAGCGGGGGAACCGGTACGCAGTATTTT. Its protein product is CASSSASGGTGTQYF. This sequence joins TRBV7-8 and TRBJ2-3, with 10 positions matching TRBD2. The CDR3 extends over 15 amino acids. The V gene end was trimmed by 4 bases and the J gene end by 8 bases; junction bases not matched to a gene: 9. The V gene's germline CDR1 is SGHVS and CDR2 FQNEAQ.

The chain has TRBV11-1 and TRBJ1-1; unclear D gene. V was clipped by 2 bases and J by 4 bases, with 14 bases between them. There are 15 residues in the CDR3. Germline assignment: CDR1 SGHAT and CDR2 FQDESV (reference sequence). CDR3 nucleotides: TGTGCCAGCAGCTTATTCTCAGCGGCGGGCACTGAAGCTTTCTTT. Residues: CASSLFSAAGTEAFF.

J is TRBJ2-1 and V is TRBV5-6, with D tentatively TRBD1 or TRBD2 (5 bases each). The CDR3 consists of 12 residues. Per the germline V gene, CDR1 is SGHDT and CDR2 is YYEEEE. V was clipped by 4 bases and J by 9 bases, with 11 bases between them. The CDR3 spells CASSPARGEQFF. The DNA of the CDR3 is TGTGCCAGCAGCCCCGCGAGGGGTGAGCAGTTCTTC.

The genes are TRBV7-9 and TRBJ1-6; D is uncertain. In germline, CDR1 is SEHNR, CDR2 FQNEAQ (reference sequence). The CDR3 contains 13 residues. Trimming removed 1 base at V and 8 bases at J, with 6 bases between. The CDR3 loop reads CASSLGDDSPLHF. In DNA form, the CDR3 reads TGTGCCAGCAGCTTAGGGGATGATTCACCCCTCCACTTT.

CDR3 nucleotides: TGTGCCAGCAGCCTTAGCGGGACAGGACCCTACGAGCAGTACGTC. This gives the protein CASSLSGTGPYEQYV. The V call is TRBV4-2, the J call TRBJ2-7; D is tentatively TRBD1 or TRBD2 (8 bases each). Germline lookup yields CDR1 LGHNA and CDR2 YNFKEQ. V dropped 4 bases and J dropped 2 bases, with 15 bases sitting between them. The CDR3 runs to 15 residues.

The rearrangement joins TRBV27 to TRBJ2-1; D is ambiguous. V lost 5 bases to trimming and J lost 9 bases, with 5 bases between them. The CDR3 consists of 10 residues. Germline CDR1 is MNHEY and CDR2 is SMNVEV (reference sequence). The CDR3 nucleotides read TGTGCCAGCAGTCAATCTGAGCAGTTCTTC. This translates into CASSQSEQFF.

As DNA, the CDR3 is TGTGCCTGGAGTGATGGGGCCTCCTATGGCTACACCTTC. Protein product: CAWSDGASYGYTF. The chain couples TRBV30 to TRBJ1-2, with D tentatively TRBD1 (5 bases). The ends were cut back, 1 base at V and 4 bases at J, with 10 bases in the middle. CDR1 is GTSNPN and CDR2 is SVGIG in the germline V gene (reference sequence). The CDR3 has 13 amino acids.

CDR3 sequence (DNA): TGTGCCACCTGCTACGAGCAGTACTTC. The encoded protein is CATCYEQYF. The V call is TRBV21-1, the J call TRBJ2-7; TRBD2 was called by the table and not checked on the DNA. TRBV21-1 is assigned pseudogene status. This CDR3 contains 9 residues.

This clone was observed a single time. The genes are TRBV21-1 and TRBJ1-4. TRBV21-1 is reported as a pseudogene. The CDR3 is 17 residues long. The CDR3 spells CASSKEDDKATNEKLFF. CDR3 in DNA: TGTGCCAGCAGCAAAGAGGACGACAAGGCAACTAATGAAAAACTGTTTTTT.

The chain uses TRBV15 and TRBJ2-7; D is tentatively TRBD1 or TRBD2 (5 bases each). Per germline, CDR1 LNHNV and CDR2 YYDKDF (reference sequence). This CDR3 has 15 residues. V lost 0 bases, J lost 5 bases, and 14 bases lay in between. DNA for the CDR3: TGTGCCACCAGCAGAGATGGGAACTCGGGACACGAGCAGTACTTC. Protein: CATSRDGNSGHEQYF.

V usage is TRBV11-3 and J usage is TRBJ2-1, with 7 nucleotides matching TRBD1. In germline, CDR1 is SGHNT, CDR2 YENEEA. V lost 5 bases and J lost 8; bases outside the gene matches: 12. The CDR3 is 15 amino acids. In DNA form, the CDR3 reads TGTGCCAGCAGCCGAGGGGGCTCGATTTTCGATGAGCAGTTCTTC. Its protein is CASSRGGSIFDEQFF.

Comment on this clone: This is likely a read error, given that the CDR3 carries no conserved phenylalanine or tryptophan at its end. The gene calls are TRBV7-8 and TRBJ1-6; D is possibly TRBD1 (6 bases). The CDR3 consists of 15 residues. V was clipped by 0 bases and J by 7 bases, with 10 bases between them. CDR1 is SGHVS, CDR2 FQNEAQ, per germline. CDR3 region: CASSLAGGPNSPLHS. CDR3 coding DNA: TGTGCCAGCAGCTTAGCCGGGGGGCCCAATTCACCCCTCCACTCT.

The V gene is TRBV19, the J gene TRBJ1-2; D may be TRBD1 (6 bases). V lost 0 bases, J lost 0 bases, and 11 bases lay in between. The CDR3 extends over 16 amino acids. Germline CDR1 and CDR2: LNHDA and SQIVND (reference sequence). Here the CDR3 reads CASSIEEGTPNYGYTF. The CDR3 DNA sequence: TGTGCCAGTAGTATAGAGGAAGGGACACCTAACTATGGCTACACCTTC.

This chain links TRBV7-9 with TRBJ2-1, with 12 bases identical to TRBD2. The germline V gene has CDR1 SEHNR and CDR2 FQNEAQ (reference sequence). CDR3 length equals 16 residues. V lost 3 bases, J lost 8 bases, and 8 bases stayed unmatched. CDR3 amino acids: CASSFLLAGGPHEQFF. The CDR3 DNA is TGTGCCAGCAGCTTCCTCCTAGCGGGGGGGCCTCATGAGCAGTTCTTC. Looking up the rest from reference TRBV7-9 and TRBJ2-1 gives the full variable domain: DTGVSQNPRHKITKRGQNVTFRCDPISEHNRLYWYRQTLGQGPEFLTYFQNEAQLEKSRLLSDRFSAERPKGSFSTLEIQRTEQGDSAMYLCASSFLLAGGPHEQFFGPGTRLTVL.

This clone was seen just once. The chain is built from TRBV9 and TRBJ2-5; maybe TRBD1 (5 bases). The V gene lost 0 bases and the J gene lost 5 bases, with 14 bases spanning the gap. The CDR3 sequence is 15 residues long. Germline V gives CDR1 SGDLS, CDR2 YYNGEE. DNA of the CDR3: TGTGCCAGCAGCGTAGCTGGACACCTGGGCGAGACCCAGTACTTC. This encodes CASSVAGHLGETQYF.

This chain uses TRBV2 with TRBJ1-6, with unresolved D. Germline CDR1 is SNHLY and CDR2 is FYNNEI. The CDR3 is 14 residues long. V was shortened by 6 bases and J by 6 bases, with 12 bases between the two germline ends. The DNA for the CDR3 is TGTGCCAGCAGGGCCGGAATGGGTAATTCACCCCTCCACTTT. Its translation: CASRAGMGNSPLHF.